Following are 20 T cell receptor beta chains from one sample sequenced in a study of identical twins (TCRdb year 2016). Libraries were built with 5' RACE. The reads were generated on an Illumina HiSeq 2000. TCRdb reprocessed the public reads (quality trimming at Q25 with fastp, clone calling with MiXCR) and kept in-frame beta chains. For every CDR3 protein sequence, its rows merge into one entry that carries the most common genes and DNA. The sample table records about 190,000 distinct CDR3 sequences; less than 20% of these occur just once. The ten largest clones add up to 35% to 45% of the sample. These same data were also listed under a study on T cells expressing NK-cell markers.

Sequenced input: CD8+ T cells sorted from blood. Every receptor here comes from a young woman in good health.

This clonotype was counted between two and nine times. The chain combines TRBV20-1 with TRBJ2-2; D is unresolved. V lost 3 bases to trimming and J lost 2 bases, with 7 bases between them. The CDR3 is 13 residues long. Germline V CDR1 and CDR2: DFQATT, SNEGSKA (reference sequence). The DNA for the CDR3 is TGCAGTGCTAGCATGCTCAACACCGGGGAGCTGTTTTTT. Translating it yields CSASMLNTGELFF.

There are a few counts of this clonotype. This rearrangement joins TRBV12-5 to TRBJ1-5; no clear D gene. The CDR3 covers 13 residues. V was clipped by 5 bases and J by 7 bases, with 12 bases between them. CDR1 and CDR2 from the germline V gene are LGHNT and FRNRAP. In DNA form, the CDR3 reads TGTGCTAGTGGTGAATGGGTGCAACAGCCCCAGCATTTT. Amino acids: CASGEWVQQPQHF.

A word on this clonotype: A much more abundant neighbour one base away suggests this may be a read error. The V call is TRBV12-3 or TRBV12-4, the J call TRBJ2-1; no definite D call. This CDR3 contains 11 residues. V lost 3 bases, J lost 10 bases, and 7 bases lay in between. CDR3 residues: CASSFNREQFF. CDR3 nucleotides: TGTGCCAGCAGTTTTAATAGGGAGCAGTTCTTC.

The V and J genes are TRBV11-1 and TRBJ2-1, with D perhaps TRBD1 (5 bases). Looked up from germline, CDR1 is SGHAT and CDR2 is FQDESV (reference sequence). V lost 4 bases to trimming and J lost 0 bases, with 19 bases between them. This CDR3 has 18 amino acids. DNA of the CDR3: TGTGCCAGCAGCTCCCCGGTCGTGGGGCTTAGCTCCTACAATGAGCAGTTCTTC. It codes for CASSSPVVGLSSYNEQFF.

The rearrangement links TRBV4-3 to TRBJ1-5; no firm D call. Trimming pared 1 base from V and 6 bases from J, leaving 13 bases between. Germline loops: CDR1 LGHNA, CDR2 YSLEER. The CDR3 spans 15 residues. CDR3 nucleotide sequence: TGCGCCAGCAGCCAAGGACGAGGGCTATCTCAGCCCCAGCATTTT. Amino acids: CASSQGRGLSQPQHF.

The chain is built from TRBV5-6 and TRBJ2-3; 14 bases are a match to TRBD2. The CDR3 loop spans 15 amino acids. Germline V CDR1 and CDR2: SGHDT, YYEEEE. Trimming at V came to 3 bases and at J to 4 bases, leaving 1 base not matched to a gene. CDR3 DNA sequence: TGTGCCAGCAGCTCGGGACTAGCGGGAGCAGATACGCAGTATTTT. Encoded protein: CASSSGLAGADTQYF.

The chain carries TRBV5-5 and TRBJ2-1, with D maybe TRBD2 (5 bases). In germline, CDR1 is SGHKS, CDR2 YYEKEE (reference sequence). Trimming cost V 4 bases and J 3 bases, with 17 bases left between them. The CDR3 is made up of 16 amino acids. This chain's CDR3 is CASSPTAGRFYNEQFF. In DNA form, the CDR3 reads TGTGCCAGCAGCCCAACGGCGGGCCGATTCTACAATGAGCAGTTCTTC.

V usage is TRBV27 and J usage is TRBJ1-3; D remains unclear. From germline, CDR1 is MNHEY and CDR2 SMNVEV (reference sequence). The CDR3 length is 16 residues. Trimming removed 6 bases from V and 0 bases from J, with 15 bases in between. The CDR3 here is CASRPSGDRSGNTIYF. The CDR3 coding sequence is TGTGCCAGCAGACCCTCCGGAGACCGCTCTGGAAACACCATATATTTT.

The chain links TRBV3-1 to TRBJ2-6; perhaps D is TRBD1 or TRBD2 (5 bases each). The CDR3 loop spans 15 amino acids. V lost 2 bases and J 2 bases, leaving 7 bases between the germline ends. From germline, CDR1 is LGHDT and CDR2 YNNKEL (reference sequence). CDR3 DNA: TGTGCCAGCAGCCAACGAGGGGCTGGGGCCAACGTCCTGACTTTC. This codes for CASSQRGAGANVLTF.

The sample holds a few counts of this clonotype. V and J are TRBV27 and TRBJ2-1; 13 bases agree with TRBD2. Germline-derived CDR1 and CDR2 are MNHEY and SMNVEV (reference sequence). The CDR3 sequence is 16 residues long. The junction had 9 bases not matched to a gene; V was cut back by 6 bases and J by 7 bases. The CDR3 is CASRATSGGWWNEQFF. In DNA form, the CDR3 reads TGTGCCAGCAGGGCGACTAGCGGGGGGTGGTGGAATGAGCAGTTCTTC.

This clonotype showed up just a few times. The chain joins TRBV6-5 to TRBJ2-7; 8 bases align to TRBD1. Germline CDR1 reads MNHEY; CDR2 reads SVGAGI. V shed 4 bases, J shed 2 bases, and the junction held 4 bases outside the gene matches. The CDR3 spans 14 residues. The CDR3 nucleotides read TGTGCCAGCAGTTTCGACAGGGGCCCCTACGAGCAGTACTTC. It codes for CASSFDRGPYEQYF.

The chain is built from TRBV29-1 and TRBJ2-7; D possibly corresponds to TRBD2 (6 bases). This CDR3 has 14 amino acids. V dropped 0 bases and J dropped 5 bases, with 14 bases sitting between them. Germline V CDR1 and CDR2: SQVTM, ANQGSEA. The CDR3 nucleotides read TGCAGCGTTGAAGATCTGGTTGGCGGGAACGAGCAGTACTTC. Its protein product is CSVEDLVGGNEQYF.

In this sample, this clonotype turned up a few times. The genes are TRBV7-8 and TRBJ2-5, with D possibly being TRBD1 (6 bases). V lost 6 bases, J lost 2 bases, and 7 bases lay in between. Looked up from germline, CDR1 is SGHVS and CDR2 is FQNEAQ. The CDR3 consists of 12 residues. The CDR3 nucleotides read TGTGCCAGCAGGGGACAACAAGAGACCCAGTACTTC. Translating it yields CASRGQQETQYF.

V is TRBV6-5 and J is TRBJ2-3, with 9 bases aligning to TRBD2. CDR1 and CDR2 from the germline V gene are MNHEY and SVGAGI. The J segment lost 1 base and the V segment lost 0 bases, leaving 2 bases of the junction unmatched. This CDR3 has 16 amino acids. CDR3 nucleotides: TGTGCCAGCAGTTACTCGGCTAGCGGGGGCACAGATACGCAGTATTTT. Its protein is CASSYSASGGTDTQYF.

This clonotype was seen a handful of times. This chain links TRBV9 with TRBJ1-6; D possibly corresponds to TRBD1 (5 bases). V lost 0 bases and J lost 5, with 9 bases in between. Germline assignment: CDR1 SGDLS and CDR2 YYNGEE. CDR3 length: 15 residues. The CDR3 nucleotides read TGTGCCAGCAGCGTAGGTAGCAGGGATAATTCACCCCTCCACTTT. The encoded protein is CASSVGSRDNSPLHF.

This clonotype was seen only a few times. V gene TRBV9 combines with J gene TRBJ1-2, with D possibly matching TRBD1 (6 bases). CDR3 size: 14 residues. Germline V CDR1 and CDR2: SGDLS, YYNGEE. The ends were cut back, 3 bases at V and 8 bases at J, with 17 bases in the middle. DNA for the CDR3: TGTGCCAGCAGCGGAGAACTGGGACATGGGGGCTACACCTTC. This translates into CASSGELGHGGYTF.

This clonotype was found a few times. The V gene is TRBV7-9, the J gene TRBJ2-7; D might be TRBD1 (5 bases). The germline V gene has CDR1 SEHNR and CDR2 FQNEAQ (reference sequence). The CDR3 extends over 14 amino acids. Trimming took 7 bases from V and 2 from J, leaving 15 bases between them. The CDR3 DNA reads as TGTGCCAGCACGAGTGGGGCGCGCCCCTACGAGCAGTACTTC. Its translation: CASTSGARPYEQYF.

Only a few counts were recorded for this clonotype. The chain employs TRBV6-5 and TRBJ2-3, with 10 bases matching TRBD2. V lost 2 bases, J lost 5 bases, and 7 bases stayed unmatched. CDR3 length: 16 amino acids. Germline V gene lookup returns CDR1 MNHEY and CDR2 SVGAGI. CDR3 sequence reads: CASSYLLAGAGDTQYF. DNA of the CDR3: TGTGCCAGCAGTTACCTCCTAGCGGGGGCCGGAGATACGCAGTATTTT.

This clonotype was counted between two and nine times. In DNA form, the CDR3 reads TGTGCCAGCAGCTTAGAGACTAGCGGAGATACGCAGTATTTT. It translates to CASSLETSGDTQYF. The V call is TRBV7-9, the J call TRBJ2-3; 9 nucleotides align to TRBD2. Trimming took 1 base from V and 5 from J; bases not matched to a gene: 1. Looked up from germline, CDR1 is SEHNR and CDR2 is FQNEAQ (reference sequence). The CDR3 spans 14 residues.

This clonotype was observed a handful of times. V and J are TRBV7-9 and TRBJ2-7, with D possibly being TRBD2 (6 bases). The CDR3 covers 15 residues. Germline assignment: CDR1 SEHNR and CDR2 FQNEAQ (reference sequence). Trimming pared 5 bases from V and 3 bases from J, leaving 17 bases between. The CDR3 sequence is CASSQTVGGIYEQYF. CDR3 bases: TGTGCCAGCAGCCAGACGGTGGGCGGGATCTACGAGCAGTACTTC.